This TCR beta chain was recorded in a study of post-analysis software for immune sequencing data. Across the whole study: Progressive-relapsing, secondary progressive and relapsing-remitting multiple sclerosis were among the disease courses included. Points from the study as a whole: In patients, about five TRBV segments were more frequent than in controls, with TRBV5-6, TRBV5-1 and TRBV20-1 among them. Multiple sclerosis patients had significantly lower normalized Chao1 diversity than controls.

The CDR3 sequence is 11 residues long. In germline, CDR1 is SEHNR, CDR2 FQNEAQ (reference sequence). On this clonotype: Its antigen is currently unknown.

Unique molecular identifiers tagged the TCR beta cDNA libraries. Each CDR3 protein is one row after TCRdb ran MiXCR on the PCR reads. The data hold about 800,000 distinct CDR3 sequences, with just under 30% observed a single time. The source of this sequence is a girl aged 5 to 17 with multiple sclerosis. This chain joins TRBV7-9 and TRBJ2-2; D remains unclear. Sequencing was done on a sample of blood. CDR3 amino acids: CGWRNTGELFF. The DNA for the CDR3 is TGTGGATGGAGGAACACCGGGGAGCTGTTTTTT. The whole variable domain, remainder taken from reference TRBV7-9 and TRBJ2-2, is DTGVSQNPRHKITKRGQNVTFRCDPISEHNRLYWYRQTLGQGPEFLTYFQNEAQLEKSRLLSDRFSAERPKGSFSTLEIQRTEQGDSAMYLCGWRNTGELFFGEGSRLTVL.